The following is a T cell receptor (beta chain) sequence with its context. The sample originates from a study of T cell changes during pregnancy in multiple sclerosis. J lost 6 bases, V lost 5 bases, and 15 bases had no gene match. This CDR3 region has 18 residues. The V gene's germline CDR1 is SQVTM and CDR2 ANQGSEA. Profiling relied on immunoSEQ multiplex PCR, and the TCRdb table lists in-frame clones only, not all of them. Among roughly 89,000 clones listed, around 93% were seen once. The TCR sequence derives from a female donor with multiple sclerosis, enrolled in a pregnancy study. This chain joins TRBV29-1 and TRBJ2-1; 14 bases fit TRBD2. Specimen: peripheral blood, collected in the third trimester of pregnancy. DNA for the CDR3: TGCAGCGTTAGGAGCGGGACTAGCGGGAGTCGGACCCGCAATGAGCAGTTCTTC. Protein sequence: CSVRSGTSGSRTRNEQFF.